This T cell receptor beta chain was obtained from a study of blood T cell repertoires in COVID-19. On the study more broadly: From T cells, B-cell-depleted T cells, or PBMCs came the material, which was cDNA or gDNA.

Study processing details: Scientists estimated how many nucleated cells there were by amplifying reference gene primers. Only in-frame clones appear in the TCRdb table, and some are missing; sequencing was by immunoSEQ multiplex PCR. V, J and clone size are taken as reported in that table, and D and trimming were inferred from the DNA itself. The table lists tens of thousands of clones, about 90% of them singletons. The sequence was obtained from a human donor in a cohort sampled during active COVID-19. What was sequenced was peripheral blood.

The CDR3 loop reads CASSSRQGAASDTEAFF. The CDR3 bases are TGTGCCAGCAGCTCGAGACAGGGGGCGGCGTCGGACACTGAAGCTTTCTTT. The chain is built from TRBV7-6 and TRBJ1-1; 10 nucleotides line up with TRBD1. From germline, CDR1 is SGHVS and CDR2 FNYEAQ. The CDR3 covers 17 residues. V was pared by 4 bases and J by 3 bases, with 11 bases of the junction left unmatched.